This passage covers 30 T cell receptor beta chains from one sample sequenced in a study of identical twins. TCRdb ran MiXCR on the 5' RACE reads and lists one entry per CDR3 protein. The table includes fewer than 500,000 distinct CDR3 sequences, 13% to 15% detected once. The data also belong to a second study, concerning yellow fever vaccine responses in identical twins.

Sample: CD4+ T cells sorted from blood. These receptors came from a woman younger than 35 in good health.

V gene TRBV6-5 combines with J gene TRBJ1-2; tentative D call: TRBD1 (5 bases). Germline values: CDR1 MNHEY, CDR2 SVGAGI. The CDR3 covers 13 residues. Trimming took off 2 bases at V and 6 bases at J, with 10 bases between the two ends. CDR3 sequence reads: CASSYTGLNGYTF. The CDR3 region has the DNA TGTGCCAGCAGTTACACAGGTCTAAATGGCTACACCTTC.

CDR3 sequence reads: CASGPNYGTGSSWLDEQYF. CDR3 DNA: TGTGCTAGTGGTCCCAACTACGGGACAGGGTCTTCTTGGTTAGACGAGCAGTACTTC. V gene TRBV12-5 combines with J gene TRBJ2-7, with 9 bases fitting TRBD1. CDR1 is LGHNT, CDR2 FRNRAP, per germline. With V trimmed by 5 bases and J by 5 bases, 22 bases remained unmatched. This CDR3 has 19 residues. The entire variable domain, with the rest obtained from reference TRBV12-5 and TRBJ2-7, is as follows: DARVTQTPRHKVTEMGQEVTMRCQPILGHNTVFWYRQTMMQGLELLAYFRNRAPLDDSGMPKDRFSAEMPDATLATLKIQPSEPRDSAVYFCASGPNYGTGSSWLDEQYFGPGTRLTVT.

This clonotype was detected only a few times. The chain links TRBV7-2 to TRBJ2-4, with 7 positions matching TRBD1. Germline V gene sequence: CDR1 SGHTA, CDR2 FQGNSA. Germline trimming cut 5 bases from V and 10 bases from J; bases unmatched to any gene: 17. CDR3 size: 16 residues. The chain's CDR3 is CASSRGQAPIGTIQYF. The CDR3 nucleotides are TGTGCCAGCAGCCGAGGACAGGCCCCAATCGGTACGATTCAGTACTTC.

The V call is TRBV6-4, the J call TRBJ1-4, with D hard to call. Germline assignment: CDR1 MRHNA and CDR2 SNTAGT. CDR3 length: 14 residues. With 3 bases removed from V and 7 bases from J, the gap between germline ends came to 12 bases. CDR3 coding DNA: TGTGCCAGCAGTGAAGGTTCATCAAGTGAAAAACTGTTTTTT. Encoded protein: CASSEGSSSEKLFF.

This clonotype was recorded a few times. V and J are TRBV13 and TRBJ1-2, with 8 bases that match TRBD1. V shed 5 bases and J 8 bases; nucleotides not matched to a gene: 13. This CDR3 is 15 amino acids long. Germline V CDR1 and CDR2: PRHDT, FYEKMQ (reference sequence). The CDR3 is CASSQMDREILGYTF. Written as DNA, the CDR3 is TGTGCCAGCAGCCAGATGGACAGGGAGATTTTAGGCTACACCTTC.

The chain employs TRBV7-2 and TRBJ2-1; TRBD2 matches at 8 bases. V dropped 4 bases and J dropped 6; count of bases not matched to a gene: 5. Looked up from germline, CDR1 is SGHTA and CDR2 is FQGNSA. This CDR3 spans 14 amino acids. CDR3 protein: CASSSRSGSNEQFF. The CDR3 bases are TGTGCCAGCAGCTCGCGGAGCGGGAGCAATGAGCAGTTCTTC.

This clonotype has a handful of counts. This chain joins TRBV28 and TRBJ2-1; D gene unclear. V was shortened by 2 bases and J by 8 bases, with 7 bases between the two germline ends. CDR3 length: 12 amino acids. Per the germline V gene, CDR1 is MDHEN and CDR2 is SYDVKM. The CDR3 loop reads CASSLLGYEQFF. The CDR3 nucleotides are TGTGCCAGCAGTTTACTGGGCTATGAGCAGTTCTTC.

This clonotype was recorded at least ten times. The V call is TRBV12-3 or TRBV12-4, the J call TRBJ1-5; 8 bases fit TRBD1. V shed 5 bases and J 9 bases; nucleotides not matched to a gene: 12. This CDR3 is 15 amino acids long. The CDR3 DNA reads as TGTGCCAGCAGTCCCCGGACAGGGATGGGTGGGCCCCAGCATTTT. It yields the protein CASSPRTGMGGPQHF.

The genes are TRBV15 and TRBJ2-5, with D possibly being TRBD1 (6 bases). V gave up 3 bases and J gave up 5 bases, with 13 bases separating them. Germline CDR1 is LNHNV and CDR2 is YYDKDF (reference sequence). CDR3 size: 14 residues. The CDR3 DNA sequence: TGTGCCACCAGCAGGGTTCGGACAGCTGAGACCCAGTACTTC. It translates to CATSRVRTAETQYF.

Concerning this clonotype: A read error may be the cause here, since a much bigger clone is one base away. This chain joins TRBV29-1 and TRBJ1-2; 7 positions agree with TRBD1. This CDR3 spans 13 amino acids. Germline CDR1 SQVTM, CDR2 ANQGSEA. Here the CDR3 DNA reads TGCAGCGTTGAATCGGGGACAGTCAGTGGCTACCCCTTC. This gives the protein CSVESGTVSGYPF.

This clonotype was observed at least ten times. CDR3 region: CSARDELSGGFTDTQYF. The CDR3 nucleotides are TGCAGTGCTAGAGATGAACTTAGCGGGGGCTTCACAGATACGCAGTATTTT. V usage is TRBV20-1 and J usage is TRBJ2-3; 9 bases agree with TRBD2. The CDR3 totals 17 residues. Trimming took 0 bases from V and 2 from J; bases not matched to a gene: 9. CDR1 is DFQATT, CDR2 SNEGSKA, per germline (reference sequence).

This clonotype was counted only a few times. This sequence joins TRBV20-1 and TRBJ2-1; D is possibly TRBD2 (5 bases). The CDR3 totals 13 residues. Germline-derived CDR1 and CDR2 are DFQATT and SNEGSKA (reference sequence). The germline V and J ends were trimmed by 0 bases and 6 bases, with 9 bases remaining between them. CDR3 bases: TGCAGTGCTAGAGATGGGCGGGCCAATGAGCAGTTCTTC. Its protein product is CSARDGRANEQFF.

The table lists this clonotype with many counts. This chain connects TRBV12-3 or TRBV12-4 to TRBJ2-7; D gene unclear. V shed 2 bases and J shed 3 bases, with 8 bases lying between them. The CDR3 length is 13 residues. DNA of the CDR3: TGTGCCAGCAGTTTAAGGGCAGACTACGAGCAGTACTTC. Its translation: CASSLRADYEQYF.

This clonotype came up many times. The chain couples TRBV10-3 to TRBJ2-3; 7 bases fit TRBD1. This CDR3 spans 14 amino acids. The trim removed 7 bases at V and 2 bases at J, leaving 6 bases unmatched. CDR1 ENHRY and CDR2 SYGVKD come from the germline V gene. The DNA of the CDR3 is TGTGCCATCAACCCAGGGACAGTCACAGATACGCAGTATTTT. It yields the protein CAINPGTVTDTQYF.

This clonotype came up a few times. The chain uses TRBV6-5 and TRBJ1-2; D is undetermined. Deletions cut 0 bases from V and 7 bases from J, with 12 bases between. This CDR3 comprises 14 residues. CDR1 is MNHEY and CDR2 is SVGAGI in the germline V gene. CDR3 DNA sequence: TGTGCCAGCAGTTACTCCGAGGACCTTAGTGGCTACACCTTC. Translating it yields CASSYSEDLSGYTF.

The DNA of the CDR3 is TGTGCCAGCAGCTTAAATCCCCTCCTTGAGACCCAGTACTTC. The encoded protein is CASSLNPLLETQYF. This rearrangement joins TRBV7-2 to TRBJ2-5; D unresolved. The CDR3 is made up of 14 amino acids. Trimming took off 2 bases at V and 5 bases at J, with 12 bases between the two ends. CDR1 and CDR2 from the germline V gene are SGHTA and FQGNSA.

This clonotype was picked up a small number of times. The V call is TRBV11-2, the J call TRBJ2-7; TRBD2 matches at 9 bases. Germline assignment: CDR1 SGHAT and CDR2 FQNNGV. The CDR3 has 16 residues. V gave up 5 bases and J gave up 0 bases; unmatched junction bases: 8. CDR3 nucleotides: TGTGCCAGCAGCCAACCGAGCGGGAGGACCTCCTACGAGCAGTACTTC. Its translation is CASSQPSGRTSYEQYF.

This clonotype was recorded a few times. The V call is TRBV2, the J call TRBJ2-1; D is ambiguous. Germline lookup yields CDR1 SNHLY and CDR2 FYNNEI. CDR3 length: 10 amino acids. V lost 4 bases, J lost 9 bases, and 4 bases lay in between. The CDR3 spells CASSVFEQFF. The CDR3, as DNA: TGTGCCAGCAGTGTCTTTGAGCAGTTCTTC.

V and J are TRBV18 and TRBJ2-2; 13 bases fit TRBD2. The CDR3 is 19 residues long. The germline V gene encodes CDR1 KGHSH and CDR2 LQKENI. With V trimmed by 1 base and J by 3 bases, 8 bases remained unmatched. The CDR3 protein is CASSPLRTSGSGDTGELFF. For the CDR3, the DNA is TGTGCCAGCTCACCACTCCGGACTAGCGGGAGTGGTGACACCGGGGAGCTGTTTTTT. Drawing the rest from reference TRBV18 and TRBJ2-2, the complete variable domain is NAGVMQNPRHLVRRRGQEARLRCSPMKGHSHVYWYRQLPEEGLKFMVYLQKENIIDESGMPKERFSAEFPKEGPSILRIQQVVRGDSAAYFCASSPLRTSGSGDTGELFFGEGSRLTVL.

V gene TRBV6-5 combines with J gene TRBJ2-7; D not certain. This CDR3 has 14 amino acids. Trimming cost V 2 bases and J 2 bases, with 10 bases left between them. Germline CDR1 and CDR2: MNHEY and SVGAGI. For the CDR3, the DNA is TGTGCCAGCAGTTACGGGCCGGTTACCTACGAGCAGTACTTC. Amino acid sequence: CASSYGPVTYEQYF.

The chain has TRBV3-1 and TRBJ2-5; maybe TRBD2 (6 bases). The CDR3 runs 16 residues. Germline V lookup: CDR1 LGHDT, CDR2 YNNKEL (reference sequence). V was trimmed by 4 bases and J by 1 base, leaving 16 bases between them. CDR3 in amino acids: CASSRLPSASQETQYF. CDR3 nucleotides: TGTGCCAGCAGCCGCCTGCCTAGCGCGTCCCAAGAGACCCAGTACTTC.

The chain has TRBV11-1 and TRBJ2-1, with D possibly TRBD2 on 6 matching bases. In germline, CDR1 is SGHAT, CDR2 FQDESV (reference sequence). The CDR3 is made up of 18 amino acids. Trimming shortened V by 5 bases and J by 0 bases, and 20 bases separated the two germline ends. DNA for the CDR3: TGTGCCAGCAGCCGGTTTATATCTAGCGATGTCTCCTACAATGAGCAGTTCTTC. Translated, it gives CASSRFISSDVSYNEQFF.

This clonotype was detected many times. The chain is built from TRBV12-3 or TRBV12-4 and TRBJ1-2, with D possibly TRBD1 on 5 matching bases. Trimming took 8 bases from V and 7 from J, leaving 17 bases between them. The CDR3 has 13 amino acids. Written as DNA, the CDR3 is TGTGCCAGCGCCCAGACAGACGGGGGTGGCTACACCTTC. It specifies CASAQTDGGGYTF.

V gene TRBV3-1 combines with J gene TRBJ2-3; D not resolved. The germline V gene has CDR1 LGHDT and CDR2 YNNKEL (reference sequence). The CDR3 is 14 residues long. The V end lost 2 bases, the J end lost 6 bases, and 12 bases lay between the germline ends. The CDR3 sequence is CASSQSLVWDTQYF. Written as DNA, the CDR3 is TGTGCCAGCAGCCAAAGTCTAGTATGGGATACGCAGTATTTT.

This clonotype was observed at least ten times. The chain recombines TRBV3-1 with TRBJ2-1; no clear D gene. Germline values: CDR1 LGHDT, CDR2 YNNKEL (reference sequence). CDR3 size: 12 residues. The V end was cut by 1 base, the J end by 9 bases, with 7 bases between. The CDR3 here is CASSQGLGEQFF. The CDR3 region has the DNA TGTGCCAGCAGCCAAGGTCTGGGTGAGCAGTTCTTC.

V usage is TRBV28 and J usage is TRBJ2-4; TRBD1 aligns across 8 bases. The CDR3 has 16 residues. V lost 6 bases, J lost 2 bases, and 9 bases stayed unmatched. Germline assignment: CDR1 MDHEN and CDR2 SYDVKM. The CDR3 protein is CASSQGAWGTKNIQYF. CDR3 nucleotides: TGTGCCAGCAGCCAGGGGGCGTGGGGAACCAAAAACATTCAGTACTTC.

The sample holds a few counts of this clonotype. The chain is built from TRBV9 and TRBJ2-3; 8 bases are shared with TRBD2. The CDR3 sequence is 16 residues long. The V segment lost 0 bases and the J segment 6 bases; nucleotides outside the gene matches: 9. Germline V gene sequence: CDR1 SGDLS, CDR2 YYNGEE. CDR3 bases: TGTGCCAGCAGCGTAGTTCCAGCGGGGGTGGTGGATACGCAGTATTTT. Protein: CASSVVPAGVVDTQYF.

The chain couples TRBV12-5 to TRBJ2-1; maybe TRBD1 (6 bases). From germline, CDR1 is LGHNT and CDR2 FRNRAP. The CDR3 contains 12 residues. V was shortened by 6 bases and J by 10 bases, with 13 bases between the two germline ends. CDR3 in DNA: TGTGCTAGTGGGCCAGGGGTTGGGGAGCAGTTCTTC. Amino acids: CASGPGVGEQFF.

This sequence joins TRBV19 and TRBJ1-6; D unresolved. The CDR3 is made up of 16 amino acids. CDR1 and CDR2 from the germline V gene are LNHDA and SQIVND (reference sequence). V was shortened by 0 bases and J by 0 bases, with 6 bases between the two germline ends. This chain's CDR3 is CASSIEGSSYNSPLHF. The CDR3 DNA sequence: TGTGCCAGTAGTATAGAGGGGAGCTCCTATAATTCACCCCTCCACTTT.

This clonotype was observed a few times. The gene calls are TRBV3-1 and TRBJ2-1; 12 bases are shared with TRBD2. CDR3 size: 14 residues. With V trimmed by 3 bases and J by 8 bases, 2 bases remained unmatched. Germline values: CDR1 LGHDT, CDR2 YNNKEL (reference sequence). CDR3 in amino acids: CASSQASGRDEQFF. The CDR3 DNA follows: TGTGCCAGCAGCCAGGCTAGCGGGAGGGATGAGCAGTTCTTC.